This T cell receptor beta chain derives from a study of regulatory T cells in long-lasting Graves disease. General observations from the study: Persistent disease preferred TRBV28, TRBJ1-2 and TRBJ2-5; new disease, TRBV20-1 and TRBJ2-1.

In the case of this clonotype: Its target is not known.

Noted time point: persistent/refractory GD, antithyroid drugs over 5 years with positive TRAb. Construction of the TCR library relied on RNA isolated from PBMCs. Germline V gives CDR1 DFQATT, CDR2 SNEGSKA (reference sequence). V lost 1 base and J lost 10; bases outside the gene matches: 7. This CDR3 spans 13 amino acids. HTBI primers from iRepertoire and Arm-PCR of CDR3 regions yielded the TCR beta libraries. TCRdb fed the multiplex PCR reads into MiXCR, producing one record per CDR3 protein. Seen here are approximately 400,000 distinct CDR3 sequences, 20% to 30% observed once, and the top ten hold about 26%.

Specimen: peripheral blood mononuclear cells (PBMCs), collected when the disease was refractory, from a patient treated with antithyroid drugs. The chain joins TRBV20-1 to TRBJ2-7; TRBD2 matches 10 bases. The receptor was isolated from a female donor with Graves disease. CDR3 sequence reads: CSARVRAGGVQYF. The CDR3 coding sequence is TGCAGTGCTAGAGTACGAGCGGGAGGGGTCCAGTACTTC.